The clone carrying this T cell receptor (beta chain) was seen many times. Patients aged 18 to 65 had newly diagnosed hyperthyroidism that had lasted under 2 months. RNA transcripts were the template for amplifying TCR beta CDR3 regions. HTBI primers drove first-round RT-PCR of the TCR CDR3. TCRdb re-called the multiplex PCR reads through MiXCR, storing one row per CDR3 protein. Of a few hundred thousand distinct CDR3 sequences in the sample, 15% to 18% were seen once. The data stem from a study of T cells in Graves' hyperthyroidism and ophthalmopathy. The CDR3 spans 16 residues. The V segment lost 1 base and the J segment 0 bases; nucleotides outside the gene matches: 3. Germline CDR1 reads DFQATT; CDR2 reads SNEGSKA (reference sequence).

This sequence was found in a woman aged 25-40 years with Graves' hyperthyroidism. V usage is TRBV20-1 and J usage is TRBJ2-2; 9 positions match TRBD2. The sequenced sample was blood. As DNA, the CDR3 is TGCAGTGCTAGAGGACTAGCGGCATCGAACACCGGGGAGCTGTTTTTT. Translated, it gives CSARGLAASNTGELFF.